The source of this T cell receptor (beta chain) is a study of tumor and adjacent non-tumor tissue in lung cancer. The overall study: Each sample yielded a few million productive TCRbeta reads on average.

Study results and caveats: Tumor TCR diversity, when higher, was linked to shorter survival.

A word on this clonotype: The antigen remains undetermined. A read error may produce the germline difference seen at one junction end.

This CDR3 contains 13 residues. CDR1 and CDR2 from the germline V gene are WSHSY and SAAADI. A modified ARM-PCR protocol with three rounds of nested PCR amplified TCRbeta. TCRdb independently ran MiXCR on the multiplex PCR reads; one entry per CDR3 protein. The data show 65,000 to 80,000 distinct CDR3 sequences, with roughly 72% seen just once and 25% to 30% held by the top ten. RNA was extracted from bulk tissue without any cell sorting. The rearrangement uses TRBV10-2 and TRBJ1-6, with D unclear. Sequencing was carried out using lung tumor tissue. The TCR comes from a man aged 60 to 69 with non-small cell lung cancer. The CDR3 nucleotides read TGCGCCTGCAGTGAGTCCAATAATTCACCCCTCCACTTT. Translation gives CACSESNNSPLHF.